One and the same sample provided the 21 T cell receptor beta chains below, sequenced in a study of shared clonotypes between healthy human individuals (dated by TCRdb to between 2020 and 2021). For the CD8 naive samples, CD45RO-negative cells were positively selected for CCR7, yielding a CD45RA+CCR7+ population from which TemRA cells were excluded. Library construction relied on the immunoSEQ multiplex PCR assay. Sourced from immuneACCESS, this table was stored by TCRdb with only in-frame sequences that have V and J called. A share of the clones is absent; for the studies checked, an unresolved V gene accounts for under half, and the remainder has no known explanation. This sample is represented by some 800,000 clones; about 91% of them were singletons. The ten largest clones add up to around 24% of the sample. What was sequenced was naive CD8+ T cells sorted from blood. The sample's cell subset or site label, decoded: CD45RA+CCR7+. Source of these receptors: a man aged 25-45 years in good health.

This CDR3 is CASRGGQGAGEKLFF. Here the CDR3 DNA reads TGTGCCAGCAGGGGCGGACAGGGGGCGGGTGAAAAACTGTTTTTT. This chain joins TRBV6-1 and TRBJ1-4; 11 bases line up with TRBD1. Germline values: CDR1 MNHNS, CDR2 SASEGT. Germline trimming cut 6 bases from V and 7 bases from J; bases unmatched to any gene: 7. CDR3 size: 15 residues.

V is TRBV27 and J is TRBJ2-3; 7 nucleotides align to TRBD2. This CDR3 spans 13 amino acids. CDR1 is MNHEY and CDR2 is SMNVEV in the germline V gene (reference sequence). The J segment lost 9 bases and the V segment lost 3 bases, leaving 6 bases of the junction unmatched. The CDR3 DNA reads as TGTGCCAGCAGTTTTGCGGGAGAGGGGACGCAGTATTTT. Translated: CASSFAGEGTQYF.

This sequence joins TRBV27 and TRBJ2-5; tentatively, D is TRBD1 (5 bases). The CDR3 spans 15 residues. CDR1 and CDR2 from the germline V gene are MNHEY and SMNVEV (reference sequence). Deletions cut 2 bases from V and 5 bases from J, with 15 bases between. The CDR3 reads CASSLNQGRLETQYF. The DNA for the CDR3 is TGTGCCAGCAGTTTAAACCAGGGTCGCTTGGAGACCCAGTACTTC.

The V call is TRBV27, the J call TRBJ2-1; tentatively, D is TRBD1 or TRBD2 (5 bases each). The CDR3 runs 14 residues. V was shortened by 3 bases and J by 5 bases, with 11 bases between the two germline ends. From germline, CDR1 is MNHEY and CDR2 SMNVEV (reference sequence). The CDR3 sequence is CASSFLGTNNEQFF. CDR3 coding DNA: TGTGCCAGCAGTTTTTTGGGGACCAACAATGAGCAGTTCTTC.

This chain links TRBV5-4 with TRBJ2-7, with 11 bases that match TRBD2. Looked up from germline, CDR1 is SGHNT and CDR2 is YYREEE (reference sequence). CDR3 length equals 14 residues. The V and J ends lost 4 bases and 3 bases, in that order; junction bases with no gene match: 3. This CDR3 reads CASSAGLAVYEQYF. The CDR3 DNA follows: TGTGCCAGCAGCGCGGGACTAGCGGTCTACGAGCAGTACTTC.

This chain connects TRBV6-5 to TRBJ1-2; possible D gene TRBD1, 6 bases. Trimming pared 4 bases from V and 8 bases from J, leaving 17 bases between. From germline, CDR1 is MNHEY and CDR2 SVGAGI. This CDR3 is built from 14 residues. Here the CDR3 DNA reads TGTGCCAGCAGTTCGCCGTCCAGGGGTGACGGCTACACCTTC. Amino acids: CASSSPSRGDGYTF.

The chain combines TRBV19 with TRBJ1-5, with D possibly TRBD1 on 5 matching bases. The V end was cut by 0 bases, the J end by 5 bases, with 20 bases between. Per the germline V gene, CDR1 is LNHDA and CDR2 is SQIVND (reference sequence). This CDR3 comprises 18 residues. The CDR3 bases are TGTGCCAGTAGTATAGATTGGCTCGGGGGACTAGCTTATCAGCCCCAGCATTTT. It is translated as CASSIDWLGGLAYQPQHF.

The chain employs TRBV5-1 and TRBJ2-2; D unclear. Trimming cost V 3 bases and J 6 bases, with 9 bases left between them. From germline, CDR1 is SGHRS and CDR2 YFSETQ. The CDR3 has 13 residues. The CDR3 here is CASSWTGPGELFF. The CDR3 DNA sequence: TGCGCCAGCAGCTGGACCGGGCCCGGGGAGCTGTTTTTT.

This clone was seen a single time. The rearrangement links TRBV11-2 to TRBJ1-2, with 8 bases lining up with TRBD1. Germline V gene data show CDR1 as SGHAT and CDR2 as FQNNGV. This CDR3 spans 15 amino acids. The J segment lost 5 bases and the V segment lost 1 base, leaving 6 bases of the junction unmatched. The CDR3 DNA is TGTGCCAGCAGCTTAGGCCAGGGGGCGTGGTATGGCTACACCTTC. It translates to CASSLGQGAWYGYTF.

The CDR3: CSVEVPAALQNEQFF. CDR3 in DNA: TGCAGCGTTGAAGTTCCAGCGGCTCTACAAAATGAGCAGTTCTTC. The chain has TRBV29-1 and TRBJ2-1, with a possible D match to TRBD2 (5 bases). The germline V gene encodes CDR1 SQVTM and CDR2 ANQGSEA. The CDR3 sequence is 15 residues long. V gave up 1 base and J gave up 7 bases, with 17 bases separating them.

The V gene is TRBV6-6, the J gene TRBJ1-5; unclear D gene. Looked up from germline, CDR1 is MNHNY and CDR2 is SVGAGI (reference sequence). CDR3 length: 13 residues. Trimming stripped 5 bases from V and 4 bases from J, with 9 bases between. CDR3 sequence (DNA): TGTGCCAGCAGTATAGGTCCTAATCAGCCCCAGCATTTT. As protein: CASSIGPNQPQHF.

V gene TRBV5-1 combines with J gene TRBJ2-2; D possibly corresponds to TRBD1 (5 bases). Germline CDR1 and CDR2: SGHRS and YFSETQ. The CDR3 contains 17 residues. Between the trimmed V and J ends, which lost 0 bases and 0 bases, there was a span of 12 bases. CDR3 protein: CASSLAQGYANTGELFF. In nucleotides, the CDR3 is TGCGCCAGCAGCTTGGCTCAGGGTTACGCGAACACCGGGGAGCTGTTTTTT.

The V gene is TRBV9, the J gene TRBJ2-7; D perhaps matches TRBD2 (6 bases). Germline lookup yields CDR1 SGDLS and CDR2 YYNGEE. The CDR3 covers 13 residues. Deletions cut 7 bases from V and 7 bases from J, with 18 bases between. The CDR3 DNA sequence: TGTGCCAGCGGGGCGGGGATCCTTAAGGAGCAGTACTTC. Protein product: CASGAGILKEQYF.

The chain carries TRBV6-1 and TRBJ2-7, with TRBD2 matching 8 bases. The CDR3 extends over 15 amino acids. The germline V gene has CDR1 MNHNS and CDR2 SASEGT. The V and J ends lost 1 base and 5 bases, in that order; junction bases with no gene match: 7. CDR3 sequence: CASSEDGSGINEQYF. In DNA form, the CDR3 reads TGTGCCAGCAGTGAAGACGGTAGCGGGATCAACGAGCAGTACTTC.

The chain uses TRBV5-6 and TRBJ2-7; TRBD2 matches 8 bases. This CDR3 is built from 16 residues. Germline V gene sequence: CDR1 SGHDT, CDR2 YYEEEE. V gave up 3 bases and J gave up 4 bases; unmatched junction bases: 12. Here the CDR3 reads CASSWGAGDPVYEQYF. For the CDR3, the DNA is TGTGCCAGCAGCTGGGGAGCGGGAGACCCGGTATACGAGCAGTACTTC.

This clone was seen once. The chain employs TRBV7-3 and TRBJ2-1; 8 positions match TRBD2. CDR1 SGHTA and CDR2 FQGTGA come from the germline V gene. This CDR3 has 20 residues. The junction had 19 bases not matched to a gene; V was cut back by 3 bases and J by 3 bases. This CDR3 reads CASSLRGRGPGLELYNEQFF. CDR3 nucleotides: TGTGCCAGCAGCTTGAGGGGAAGGGGACCGGGACTAGAGCTCTACAATGAGCAGTTCTTC.

Comments on this clone: An end of the junction differs from the germline gene, which may be a read error. The chain carries TRBV14 and TRBJ2-7; possibly TRBD1 for D (6 bases). This CDR3 has 14 amino acids. From germline, CDR1 is SGHDN and CDR2 FVKESK. CDR3 protein: CASSQVTGSSEQYF. The CDR3 DNA reads as TGTGCCAGCAGCCAAGTGACAGGATCCTCCGAGCAGTACTTC.

The chain carries TRBV7-2 and TRBJ2-3; 10 positions agree with TRBD2. Germline CDR1 and CDR2: SGHTA and FQGNSA. This CDR3 spans 17 amino acids. The ends lost 5 bases at V and 0 bases at J; junction bases unmatched: 8. The CDR3 reads CASSLPTSGLSTDTQYF. For the CDR3, the DNA is TGTGCCAGCAGCCTCCCGACTAGCGGGCTGAGCACAGATACGCAGTATTTT. The whole variable domain, filled in from reference TRBV7-2 and TRBJ2-3, reads GAGVSQSPSNKVTEKGKDVELRCDPISGHTALYWYRQSLGQGLEFLIYFQGNSAPDKSGLPSDRFSAERTGGSVSTLTIQRTQQEDSAVYLCASSLPTSGLSTDTQYFGPGTRLTVL.

The rearrangement joins TRBV2 to TRBJ2-1; 8 bases align to TRBD1. Germline V gene lookup returns CDR1 SNHLY and CDR2 FYNNEI. The junction had 6 bases not matched to a gene; V was cut back by 8 bases and J by 0 bases. The CDR3 runs 15 residues. For the CDR3, the DNA is TGTGCCAGCCGCCAGGGGGCAGCCTCCTACAATGAGCAGTTCTTC. As protein: CASRQGAASYNEQFF. Full variable domain (remainder filled in from reference TRBV2 and TRBJ2-1): EPEVTQTPSHQVTQMGQEVILRCVPISNHLYFYWYRQILGQKVEFLVSFYNNEISEKSEIFDDQFSVERPDGSNFTLKIRSTKLEDSAMYFCASRQGAASYNEQFFGPGTRLTVL.

This chain uses TRBV7-9 with TRBJ2-5, with D uncertain. Trimming stripped 5 bases from V and 3 bases from J, with 16 bases between. Germline-derived CDR1 and CDR2 are SEHNR and FQNEAQ (reference sequence). The CDR3 totals 15 residues. The CDR3 region has the DNA TGTGCCAGCAGCGAATGGGCTAAAGACAAAGAGACCCAGTACTTC. This gives the protein CASSEWAKDKETQYF.

A few counts support this clone. This sequence joins TRBV27 and TRBJ2-2, with unresolved D. Trimming left V 8 bases short and J 6 bases short, with 16 bases between. CDR3 length: 14 amino acids. The germline gives CDR1 MNHEY, CDR2 SMNVEV (reference sequence). CDR3 nucleotides: TGTGCCAGCGGTTCGGGTCCTGTCGCCGGGGAGCTGTTTTTT. Its protein product is CASGSGPVAGELFF.